The 4 T cell receptor beta chains in this list originate from one sample, sequenced in a study of identical twins. TCRdb re-derived calls from the 5' RACE reads in MiXCR, one entry per CDR3 protein. The sample has approximately 230,000 distinct CDR3 sequences; 6.5% are singletons. The same data also contributed to another study, on T cells expressing NK-cell markers.

Material: CD8+ T cells sorted from blood. The source of these receptors is a woman aged 18-29 years in good health.

There are a few counts of this clonotype. The CDR3 coding sequence is TGTGCCAGCAGCCTCCCACCGACGGGGGCGGTTGAGCAGTTCTTC. It encodes CASSLPPTGAVEQFF. The chain uses TRBV4-2 and TRBJ2-1; D may correspond to TRBD1 or TRBD2 (6 bases each). V lost 4 bases, J lost 9 bases, and 19 bases lay in between. Per germline, CDR1 LGHNA and CDR2 YNFKEQ. The CDR3 contains 15 residues.

The gene calls are TRBV12-3 or TRBV12-4 and TRBJ2-1, with D possibly matching TRBD2 (6 bases). This CDR3 is built from 18 residues. V was cut by 3 bases and J by 4 bases, with 22 bases left in between. The CDR3 nucleotides read TGTGCCAGCAGTTTTCAGGACTATAGCATTCGGGCATACAATGAGCAGTTCTTC. Its translation is CASSFQDYSIRAYNEQFF.

The chain combines TRBV6-1 with TRBJ1-6, with 10 bases lining up with TRBD1. Germline CDR1 reads MNHNS; CDR2 reads SASEGT. Trimming took 6 bases from V and 7 from J; bases not matched to a gene: 9. The CDR3 totals 16 residues. CDR3 DNA: TGTGCCAGCAGCTCCGGGACAGGGGTGGAGAATTCACCCCTCCACTTT. Protein product: CASSSGTGVENSPLHF.

The genes are TRBV14 and TRBJ2-3, with a weak D call TRBD2 (6 bases). Germline CDR1 is SGHDN and CDR2 is FVKESK. The CDR3 length is 15 residues. The V gene lost 5 bases and the J gene lost 3 bases, with 15 bases spanning the gap. The CDR3 sequence is CASSSTSPRTDTQYF. The CDR3 DNA reads as TGTGCCAGCAGCTCCACTAGCCCGAGGACAGATACGCAGTATTTT.